This entry lists 27 T cell receptor beta chains sequenced from one sample in a study of cytomegalovirus exposure and HLA in healthy donors. TCRdb's table, derived via immunoSEQ multiplex PCR, lists solely in-frame clones and lacks some. The data contain around 70,000 clones, approximately 93% of them singletons. Sequenced material: PBMCs. These receptors came from a man younger than 35 in good health and CMV-seropositive.

This rearrangement joins TRBV5-1 to TRBJ2-7; 16 positions agree with TRBD2. CDR1 SGHRS and CDR2 YFSETQ come from the germline V gene. This CDR3 spans 18 amino acids. V shed 3 bases and J 6 bases; nucleotides not matched to a gene: 12. The DNA of the CDR3 is TGCGCCAGCAGCTCTACTGGGACTAGCGGGAGGGCCGGCCCCGAGCAGTACTTC. Protein product: CASSSTGTSGRAGPEQYF.

The chain links TRBV30 to TRBJ2-5; TRBD1 matches at 10 bases. The trim removed 5 bases at V and 9 bases at J, leaving 9 bases unmatched. This CDR3 has 13 residues. Germline assignment: CDR1 GTSNPN and CDR2 SVGIG (reference sequence). Here the CDR3 DNA reads TGTGCCTGGTCGGGACAGGGGATTCGGGCCCAGTACTTC. Amino acids: CAWSGQGIRAQYF.

J is TRBJ1-5 and V is TRBV30, with TRBD1 matching over 10 bases. The germline V gene encodes CDR1 GTSNPN and CDR2 SVGIG (reference sequence). The CDR3 sequence is 15 residues long. J was trimmed by 3 bases and V by 2 bases; bases with no gene match: 4. The CDR3 spells CAWSPGTGVNQPQHF. In DNA form, the CDR3 reads TGTGCCTGGAGTCCTGGGACAGGGGTCAATCAGCCCCAGCATTTT.

The V call is TRBV7-8, the J call TRBJ1-2; the match to TRBD1 covers 9 bases. This CDR3 has 16 amino acids. The germline V gene has CDR1 SGHVS and CDR2 FQNEAQ. J lost 5 bases, V lost 5 bases, and 12 bases had no gene match. Here the CDR3 reads CASSLGGQGLSYGYTF. CDR3 coding DNA: TGTGCCAGCAGCCTAGGGGGACAGGGACTATCATATGGCTACACCTTC.

V gene TRBV27 combines with J gene TRBJ2-3, with a tentative D call TRBD2 (5 bases). The CDR3 loop spans 14 amino acids. Looked up from germline, CDR1 is MNHEY and CDR2 is SMNVEV (reference sequence). V gave up 4 bases and J gave up 5 bases, with 13 bases separating them. The CDR3 bases are TGTGCCAGCAGTTCCCGTTTTGCGGGAGATACGCAGTATTTT. It specifies CASSSRFAGDTQYF.

The gene calls are TRBV15 and TRBJ1-5; 9 nucleotides agree with TRBD1. Germline V lookup: CDR1 LNHNV, CDR2 YYDKDF (reference sequence). Trimming cost V 2 bases and J 7 bases; bases outside gene matches: 9. The CDR3 consists of 16 residues. For the CDR3, the DNA is TGTGCCACCAGCAGATTATGGGACAGGGTCGTACAGCCCCAGCATTTT. Protein: CATSRLWDRVVQPQHF. Full variable domain (remainder filled in from reference TRBV15 and TRBJ1-5): DAMVIQNPRYQVTQFGKPVTLSCSQTLNHNVMYWYQQKSSQAPKLLFHYYDKDFNNEADTPDNFQSRRPNTSFCFLDIRSPGLGDTAMYLCATSRLWDRVVQPQHFGDGTRLSIL.

The gene calls are TRBV5-1 and TRBJ2-5; 8 bases map to TRBD2. The CDR3 extends over 15 amino acids. The ends lost 4 bases at V and 1 base at J; junction bases unmatched: 6. CDR1 SGHRS and CDR2 YFSETQ come from the germline V gene. The CDR3 loop is CASSTLAGTQETQYF. The CDR3 DNA sequence: TGCGCCAGCAGCACCTTAGCGGGAACCCAAGAGACCCAGTACTTC.

The V call is TRBV28, the J call TRBJ2-7; 10 nucleotides match TRBD1. V lost 5 bases, J lost 3 bases, and 7 bases stayed unmatched. Per germline, CDR1 MDHEN and CDR2 SYDVKM. The CDR3 consists of 15 residues. The CDR3 DNA reads as TGTGCCAGCAGTCGGACAGGGGGGGGAAGCTACGAGCAGTACTTC. Amino acids: CASSRTGGGSYEQYF.

The rearrangement links TRBV11-2 to TRBJ2-2; D perhaps matches TRBD2 (5 bases). V lost 0 bases and J lost 2, with 10 bases in between. CDR1 and CDR2 (germline): SGHAT, FQNNGV. The CDR3 is 16 amino acids. The CDR3 region has the DNA TGTGCCAGCAGCTTAGAGCGGGCACTCAACACCGGGGAGCTGTTTTTT. Its translation: CASSLERALNTGELFF. The variable domain in full, completed from reference TRBV11-2 and TRBJ2-2, reads EAGVAQSPRYKIIEKRQSVAFWCNPISGHATLYWYQQILGQGPKLLIQFQNNGVVDDSQLPKDRFSAERLKGVDSTLKIQPAKLEDSAVYLCASSLERALNTGELFFGEGSRLTVL.

This clone was detected once. The V gene is TRBV2, the J gene TRBJ1-5; 7 bases line up with TRBD1. CDR3 size: 15 residues. The J segment lost 7 bases and the V segment lost 4 bases, leaving 10 bases of the junction unmatched. Germline V gives CDR1 SNHLY, CDR2 FYNNEI. The CDR3 protein is CASSGQGQLEQPQHF. The CDR3 DNA reads as TGTGCCAGCAGTGGTCAGGGACAGTTGGAACAGCCCCAGCATTTT.

This chain links TRBV6-6 with TRBJ1-1; the D is unclear. Germline V gene lookup returns CDR1 MNHNY and CDR2 SVGAGI (reference sequence). This CDR3 contains 9 residues. The V end was cut by 11 bases, the J end by 5 bases, with 6 bases between. The CDR3 bases are TGTGCCGCGGGTACTGAAGCTTTCTTT. This gives the protein CAAGTEAFF.

J is TRBJ2-5 and V is TRBV5-1; 8 bases agree with TRBD2. Germline trimming cut 4 bases from V and 5 bases from J; bases unmatched to any gene: 7. The CDR3 has 14 amino acids. Germline V lookup: CDR1 SGHRS, CDR2 YFSETQ. The CDR3: CASSPGLVGETQYF. The CDR3 DNA is TGCGCCAGCAGCCCGGGACTAGTAGGGGAGACCCAGTACTTC.

The chain carries TRBV5-5 and TRBJ2-1; no definite D call. The CDR3 has 14 amino acids. Germline CDR1 reads SGHKS; CDR2 reads YYEKEE (reference sequence). Trimming cost V 3 bases and J 8 bases, with 15 bases left between them. The chain's CDR3 is CASSSRGGGDEQFF. As DNA, the CDR3 is TGTGCCAGCAGCTCGCGTGGCGGCGGCGATGAGCAGTTCTTC.

The V and J genes are TRBV28 and TRBJ1-4; D remains unclear. The CDR3 loop spans 15 amino acids. The V end was cut by 6 bases, the J end by 8 bases, with 19 bases between. In germline, CDR1 is MDHEN, CDR2 SYDVKM. CDR3: CASSSGSPRVEKLFF. The CDR3 DNA reads as TGTGCCAGCAGCTCCGGGAGCCCTAGGGTCGAAAAACTGTTTTTT.

The rearrangement joins TRBV18 to TRBJ1-2; 8 nucleotides match TRBD1. Germline V gives CDR1 KGHSH, CDR2 LQKENI. The V gene end was trimmed by 3 bases and the J gene end by 8 bases; junction bases not matched to a gene: 5. CDR3 length: 13 amino acids. The CDR3, as DNA: TGTGCCAGCTCACCCATACAGGGGGACGGCTACACCTTC. Protein sequence: CASSPIQGDGYTF.

This clone was recorded only once. The chain joins TRBV4-1 to TRBJ2-3; weak D call: TRBD2 (5 bases). The CDR3 totals 15 residues. The V and J ends lost 1 base and 5 bases respectively, with 13 bases between them. The V gene's germline CDR1 is MGHRA and CDR2 YSYEKL. The CDR3 DNA sequence: TGCGCCAGCAGCCAAGTGGGAGTGGGCTTAGATACGCAGTATTTT. Translation: CASSQVGVGLDTQYF.

V is TRBV6-4 and J is TRBJ2-1; 11 bases align to TRBD2. Germline V CDR1 and CDR2: MRHNA, SNTAGT. The CDR3 sequence is 15 residues long. V lost 5 bases, J lost 6 bases, and 6 bases stayed unmatched. The CDR3 coding sequence is TGTGCCAGCAGTCCTGGGACTAGCGGATGCAATGAGCAGTTCTTC. This encodes CASSPGTSGCNEQFF.

The rearrangement uses TRBV6-6 and TRBJ2-7; no definite D call. Germline V gene data show CDR1 as MNHNY and CDR2 as SVGAGI (reference sequence). Trimming removed 6 bases from V and 0 bases from J, with 12 bases in between. The CDR3 sequence is 14 residues long. The CDR3 DNA is TGTGCCAGCAGCACAGACCTAAACTCCTACGAGCAGTACTTC. This translates into CASSTDLNSYEQYF.

This clone was observed a single time. This chain connects TRBV5-1 to TRBJ2-7, with a tentative D call TRBD2 (6 bases). V was cut by 0 bases and J by 3 bases, with 19 bases left in between. Germline values: CDR1 SGHRS, CDR2 YFSETQ. This CDR3 is built from 17 residues. CDR3 sequence: CASSLVLWSSAFYEQYF. The CDR3, as DNA: TGCGCCAGCAGCTTGGTATTATGGTCTAGCGCGTTCTACGAGCAGTACTTC.

Note on this clone: The junction shows a germline mismatch at one end, possibly a read error. The rearrangement joins TRBV12-5 to TRBJ2-3, with 12 bases lining up with TRBD2. The CDR3 has 14 amino acids. Germline CDR1 and CDR2: LGHNT and FRNRAP. This chain's CDR3 is CASDPGQGLAGSLF. The CDR3 region has the DNA TGTGCTAGTGACCCGGGACAGGGACTAGCGGGCTCCCTTTTT.

The rearrangement joins TRBV5-4 to TRBJ2-5; 9 bases fit TRBD2. V was clipped by 0 bases and J by 2 bases; unmatched bases: 8. Germline lookup yields CDR1 SGHNT and CDR2 YYREEE (reference sequence). The CDR3 loop spans 17 amino acids. The chain's CDR3 is CASSLAATSGLQETQYF. CDR3 nucleotide sequence: TGTGCCAGCAGCTTGGCGGCAACTAGCGGGTTGCAAGAGACCCAGTACTTC.

The gene calls are TRBV15 and TRBJ2-3, with D unresolved. In germline, CDR1 is LNHNV, CDR2 YYDKDF (reference sequence). The CDR3 is 12 amino acids. The germline V and J ends were trimmed by 2 bases and 6 bases, with 6 bases remaining between them. Written as DNA, the CDR3 is TGTGCCACCAGCAGACCTAGGGATACGCAGTATTTT. Translation: CATSRPRDTQYF. The full variable domain, rest sourced from reference TRBV15 and TRBJ2-3, is DAMVIQNPRYQVTQFGKPVTLSCSQTLNHNVMYWYQQKSSQAPKLLFHYYDKDFNNEADTPDNFQSRRPNTSFCFLDIRSPGLGDTAMYLCATSRPRDTQYFGPGTRLTVL.

This chain joins TRBV28 and TRBJ1-4; D might be TRBD1 (5 bases). This CDR3 has 13 residues. Germline V gene lookup returns CDR1 MDHEN and CDR2 SYDVKM. Trimming shortened V by 5 bases and J by 11 bases, and 15 bases separated the two germline ends. The CDR3 DNA sequence: TGTGCCAGCAGTGACGGGGCCCGGGGGAAACTGTTTTTT. The encoded protein is CASSDGARGKLFF.

The V call is TRBV10-3, the J call TRBJ1-1, with 7 bases matching TRBD1. The CDR3 extends over 13 amino acids. The J segment lost 1 base and the V segment lost 6 bases, leaving 2 bases of the junction unmatched. Germline V gene data show CDR1 as ENHRY and CDR2 as SYGVKD. CDR3 sequence: CAIRDRENTEAFF. The CDR3 nucleotides are TGTGCCATCAGAGACAGGGAGAACACTGAAGCTTTCTTT.

V usage is TRBV6-1 and J usage is TRBJ2-5; D is possibly TRBD2 (6 bases). Deletions cut 10 bases from V and 3 bases from J, with 15 bases between. This CDR3 contains 13 residues. Germline CDR1 is MNHNS and CDR2 is SASEGT. The CDR3 reads CAIRNRGKETQYF. The CDR3 DNA reads TGTGCCATCAGGAATCGGGGGAAAGAGACCCAGTACTTC.

The chain is built from TRBV11-3 and TRBJ2-1, with TRBD2 as a possible D gene (6 bases). The CDR3 has 15 amino acids. CDR1 is SGHNT, CDR2 YENEEA, per germline. Between the trimmed V and J ends, which lost 1 base and 2 bases, there was a span of 9 bases. The CDR3 DNA reads TGTGCCAGCAGCTTAGTTAGCGGAGCCTACAATGAGCAGTTCTTC. Its translation: CASSLVSGAYNEQFF. The complete variable domain, with remaining parts taken from reference TRBV11-3 and TRBJ2-1, reads EAGVVQSPRYKIIEKKQPVAFWCNPISGHNTLYWYLQNLGQGPELLIRYENEEAVDDSQLPKDRFSAERLKGVDSTLKIQPAELGDSAVYLCASSLVSGAYNEQFFGPGTRLTVL.

DNA of the CDR3: TGTGCCAGCGGACAGGGTAACGAGCAGTACTTC. Its protein is CASGQGNEQYF. This chain uses TRBV6-6 with TRBJ2-7, with 8 positions matching TRBD1. This CDR3 comprises 11 residues. The V gene's germline CDR1 is MNHNY and CDR2 SVGAGI (reference sequence). With V trimmed by 8 bases and J by 5 bases, 2 bases remained unmatched.